These 27 T cell receptor beta chains came from one sample sequenced in a study of cytomegalovirus exposure and HLA in healthy donors. Primers: 60 Vbeta forward and 13 Jbeta reverse. Measured with immunoSEQ multiplex PCR; TCRdb has only the in-frame clones, and not every one. The sample consists of 170,000 or so clones, approximately 84% of them appearing once. Sample: PBMCs. The receptor source for this set is a woman in her forties or fifties in good health and CMV-seropositive.

The chain employs TRBV14 and TRBJ1-1; TRBD1 matches at 11 bases. The CDR3 totals 17 residues. V shed 0 bases, J shed 3 bases, and the junction held 6 bases outside the gene matches. CDR1 and CDR2 from the germline V gene are SGHDN and FVKESK. CDR3 region: CASSQDRWTGGDTEAFF. Written as DNA, the CDR3 is TGTGCCAGCAGCCAAGATAGGTGGACAGGGGGCGACACTGAAGCTTTCTTT.

The rearrangement joins TRBV7-9 to TRBJ1-1; D possibly corresponds to TRBD1 (5 bases). This CDR3 contains 13 residues. V lost 8 bases and J 5 bases, leaving 15 bases between the germline ends. Germline V gene sequence: CDR1 SEHNR, CDR2 FQNEAQ (reference sequence). The CDR3 region has the DNA TGTGCCAGCGTCCTCGGGGGAAGAACTGAAGCTTTCTTT. Translated, it gives CASVLGGRTEAFF. Filled out from reference TRBV7-9 and TRBJ1-1, the complete variable domain reads DTGVSQNPRHKITKRGQNVTFRCDPISEHNRLYWYRQTLGQGPEFLTYFQNEAQLEKSRLLSDRFSAERPKGSFSTLEIQRTEQGDSAMYLCASVLGGRTEAFFGQGTRLTVV.

This clone has a handful of counts. V is TRBV4-3 and J is TRBJ1-3; D may be TRBD1 (6 bases). Trimming removed 1 base at V and 0 bases at J, with 10 bases between. The CDR3 covers 16 residues. Germline V gene lookup returns CDR1 LGHNA and CDR2 YSLEER. For the CDR3, the DNA is TGCGCCAGCAGCCAAGTGGCGGGGGCCTCTGGAAACACCATATATTTT. It translates to CASSQVAGASGNTIYF.

This clone was recorded once. The rearrangement uses TRBV7-2 and TRBJ1-2; 7 bases match TRBD1. This CDR3 has 14 residues. Germline values: CDR1 SGHTA, CDR2 FQGNSA. The V and J ends lost 2 bases and 5 bases, in that order; junction bases with no gene match: 5. The DNA of the CDR3 is TGTGCCAGCAGCTTATGGGGACAGACTTATGGCTACACCTTC. Translating it yields CASSLWGQTYGYTF.

V and J are TRBV29-1 and TRBJ1-1; 8 bases map to TRBD1. V was clipped by 4 bases and J by 1 base; unmatched bases: 5. The CDR3 contains 14 residues. Germline-derived CDR1 and CDR2 are SQVTM and ANQGSEA. The CDR3: CSVAQGASNTEAFF. In nucleotides, the CDR3 is TGCAGCGTTGCCCAGGGGGCATCGAACACTGAAGCTTTCTTT. Variable domain in full (rest from reference TRBV29-1 and TRBJ1-1): SAVISQKPSRDICQRGTSLTIQCQVDSQVTMMFWYRQQPGQSLTLIATANQGSEATYESGFVIDKFPISRPNLTFSTLTVSNMSPEDSSIYLCSVAQGASNTEAFFGQGTRLTVV.

J is TRBJ2-7 and V is TRBV7-2; D is unresolved. The ends were cut back, 1 base at V and 2 bases at J, with 12 bases in the middle. From germline, CDR1 is SGHTA and CDR2 FQGNSA. This CDR3 spans 15 amino acids. CDR3 sequence: CASSLGSGGTYEQYF. In DNA, the CDR3 is TGTGCCAGCAGCTTAGGGAGTGGTGGAACCTACGAGCAGTACTTC.

CDR3 protein: CSVSTALNTEAFF. The CDR3 region has the DNA TGCAGCGTTTCGACAGCGCTGAACACTGAAGCTTTCTTT. The V call is TRBV29-1, the J call TRBJ1-1; a weak D match, TRBD1 (5 bases). Germline CDR1 and CDR2: SQVTM and ANQGSEA. The V and J ends lost 5 bases and 0 bases respectively, with 10 bases between them. The CDR3 has 13 amino acids.

The chain is built from TRBV5-6 and TRBJ1-5, with 8 bases that match TRBD1. This CDR3 has 16 residues. With V trimmed by 0 bases and J by 2 bases, 4 bases remained unmatched. Looked up from germline, CDR1 is SGHDT and CDR2 is YYEEEE. The CDR3 is CASSLGMGQGNQPQHF. The CDR3 nucleotides are TGTGCCAGCAGCTTGGGAATGGGACAGGGCAATCAGCCCCAGCATTTT.

The chain employs TRBV27 and TRBJ2-5; 8 nucleotides agree with TRBD2. CDR1 and CDR2 from the germline V gene are MNHEY and SMNVEV (reference sequence). J lost 2 bases, V lost 6 bases, and 14 bases had no gene match. The CDR3 loop spans 17 amino acids. The CDR3 bases are TGTGCCAGCAGATTAGCCGTTGGTTTAGCGGGACAAGAGACCCAGTACTTC. Residues: CASRLAVGLAGQETQYF.

V and J are TRBV7-2 and TRBJ1-1; D is unresolved. With 4 bases removed from V and 4 bases from J, the gap between germline ends came to 16 bases. This CDR3 is built from 15 residues. Germline V gene sequence: CDR1 SGHTA, CDR2 FQGNSA. The CDR3 nucleotides are TGTGCCAGCAGCTCGCTGGCACCACGGGGCACTGAAGCTTTCTTT. Amino acid sequence: CASSSLAPRGTEAFF.

This clone turned up a few times. The gene calls are TRBV4-1 and TRBJ2-7; the match to TRBD1 covers 7 bases. The CDR3 is 15 amino acids. Germline V CDR1 and CDR2: MGHRA, YSYEKL. Losses at the gene ends were 4 bases for V and 5 bases for J; bases not matched to a gene: 11. The CDR3 reads CASSPFVDRDHEQYF. In DNA form, the CDR3 reads TGCGCCAGCAGCCCCTTCGTCGACAGGGATCACGAGCAGTACTTC.

The rearrangement links TRBV28 to TRBJ1-1; maybe TRBD1 (5 bases). From germline, CDR1 is MDHEN and CDR2 SYDVKM. The length of the CDR3 is 13 residues. Trimming took 7 bases from V and 4 from J, leaving 13 bases between them. The CDR3 nucleotides read TGTGCCAGCATGACTCGGGGGGGCACTGAAGCTTTCTTT. The encoded protein is CASMTRGGTEAFF.

The chain has TRBV11-3 and TRBJ2-1, with 8 bases identical to TRBD1. Germline CDR1 is SGHNT and CDR2 is YENEEA. Trimming took 5 bases from V and 5 from J; bases not matched to a gene: 5. This CDR3 region has 14 residues. The CDR3 DNA sequence: TGTGCCAGCAGCCCTTGGGACAGGCACAATGAGCAGTTCTTC. Its translation: CASSPWDRHNEQFF.

This clone was observed a few times. This chain links TRBV28 with TRBJ2-1; 12 bases are a match to TRBD2. The length of the CDR3 is 14 residues. Germline V gene data show CDR1 as MDHEN and CDR2 as SYDVKM. Unmatched junction bases numbered 1, after V lost 7 bases and J lost 3 bases. Written as DNA, the CDR3 is TGTGCCAGCACGACTAGCGGGAGCTACAATGAGCAGTTCTTC. Amino acid sequence: CASTTSGSYNEQFF.

The chain carries TRBV30 and TRBJ1-2, with D possibly being TRBD1 (5 bases). CDR1 and CDR2 (germline): GTSNPN, SVGIG (reference sequence). The CDR3 runs to 12 residues. Between the trimmed V and J ends, which lost 4 bases and 2 bases, there was a span of 8 bases. The CDR3 bases are TGTGCCTGGAAGCCAGGGAACTATGGCTACACCTTC. The encoded protein is CAWKPGNYGYTF.

The chain couples TRBV11-3 to TRBJ2-2; possibly TRBD1 for D (6 bases). Germline V gene sequence: CDR1 SGHNT, CDR2 YENEEA. V was shortened by 5 bases and J by 4 bases, with 11 bases between the two germline ends. There are 14 residues in the CDR3. CDR3 bases: TGTGCCAGCAGCCCGGGACACATCACCGGGGAGCTGTTTTTT. Protein: CASSPGHITGELFF. The entire variable domain, with the rest obtained from reference TRBV11-3 and TRBJ2-2, is as follows: EAGVVQSPRYKIIEKKQPVAFWCNPISGHNTLYWYLQNLGQGPELLIRYENEEAVDDSQLPKDRFSAERLKGVDSTLKIQPAELGDSAVYLCASSPGHITGELFFGEGSRLTVL.

This chain uses TRBV7-3 with TRBJ1-2; no clear D. The CDR3 totals 13 residues. Germline CDR1 and CDR2: SGHTA and FQGTGA. V shed 6 bases and J shed 5 bases, with 13 bases lying between them. CDR3 sequence (DNA): TGTGCCAGCAGTTCCCGTGGAGGGTATGGCTACACCTTC. Its translation is CASSSRGGYGYTF.

The rearrangement uses TRBV7-2 and TRBJ1-2; no firm D call. Trimming removed 5 bases at V and 0 bases at J, with 22 bases between. Germline V gene sequence: CDR1 SGHTA, CDR2 FQGNSA. The CDR3 spans 18 residues. CDR3 amino acids: CASSTYRWEVGTNYGYTF. The CDR3 DNA reads TGTGCCAGCAGCACTTACCGATGGGAGGTGGGGACTAACTATGGCTACACCTTC.

The chain employs TRBV19 and TRBJ1-2, with TRBD1 matching over 8 bases. The germline V gene has CDR1 LNHDA and CDR2 SQIVND (reference sequence). The length of the CDR3 is 15 residues. V gave up 4 bases and J gave up 8 bases; unmatched junction bases: 12. CDR3 bases: TGTGCCAGTAGTACTCGACAGGGGCTACGGATCGGCTACACCTTC. Its protein is CASSTRQGLRIGYTF.

V is TRBV6-5 and J is TRBJ1-1, with TRBD1 as a possible D gene (6 bases). This CDR3 contains 14 residues. The V gene's germline CDR1 is MNHEY and CDR2 SVGAGI. Trimming cost V 2 bases and J 4 bases, with 11 bases left between them. The CDR3 spells CASSYGGGGTEAFF. CDR3 nucleotides: TGTGCCAGCAGTTACGGGGGCGGGGGCACTGAAGCTTTCTTT.

V is TRBV28 and J is TRBJ1-1; D ambiguous. Germline values: CDR1 MDHEN, CDR2 SYDVKM. The CDR3 has 11 residues. V was pared by 4 bases and J by 8 bases, with 8 bases between. In DNA form, the CDR3 reads TGTGCCAGCAGTTCCGCTCGGGAAGCTTTCTTT. It yields the protein CASSSAREAFF.

V is TRBV25-1 and J is TRBJ2-6; 9 bases match TRBD1. The trim removed 4 bases at V and 15 bases at J, leaving 13 bases unmatched. This CDR3 is built from 15 residues. Per the germline V gene, CDR1 is MGHDK and CDR2 is SYGVNS. CDR3 bases: TGTGCCAGCAGTGTGTACCGGGACAGGGCAACCGGCCTGACTTTC. It codes for CASSVYRDRATGLTF.

With respect to this clone: The junction departs from germline at one end; a sequencing error may be responsible. This chain connects TRBV4-3 to TRBJ2-6, with D maybe TRBD1 (5 bases). The germline V gene encodes CDR1 LGHNA and CDR2 YSLEER. This CDR3 has 16 residues. DNA of the CDR3: TGCGCCAGCAGCCCAGACCAGGGATCTGGGGCCAACGCCCTGACTTTC. This sequence encodes CASSPDQGSGANALTF.

Concerning this clone: One end of the junction does not line up with germline, which may come from a read error. The J gene is TRBJ2-7, the V gene TRBV4-3; 7 bases are a match to TRBD1. Germline V gene data show CDR1 as LGHNA and CDR2 as YSLEER. The CDR3 sequence is 12 residues long. This CDR3 is CASSQEGDSLCF. Written as DNA, the CDR3 is TGCGCCAGCAGCCAAGAGGGGGACAGTTTGTGCTTC.

The count of this clone is one. The chain joins TRBV28 to TRBJ1-2, with 7 bases lining up with TRBD1. Germline values: CDR1 MDHEN, CDR2 SYDVKM. This CDR3 spans 15 amino acids. J gave up 2 bases and V 11 bases, and 14 bases lay outside the gene matches. DNA for the CDR3: TGTGCCTCCGGCAGGGCCCCGACAGGGAACTATGGCTACACCTTC. Translating it yields CASGRAPTGNYGYTF.

The rearrangement uses TRBV6-4 and TRBJ1-1; 8 bases agree with TRBD1. J lost 5 bases, V lost 5 bases, and 10 bases had no gene match. This CDR3 contains 15 residues. Germline V gene data show CDR1 as MRHNA and CDR2 as SNTAGT. The CDR3 sequence: CASSPRTGGGTEAFF. The DNA for the CDR3 is TGTGCCAGCAGTCCCCGAACAGGGGGAGGGACTGAAGCTTTCTTT.

This chain joins TRBV5-6 and TRBJ2-1, with TRBD2 matching 8 bases. V dropped 0 bases and J dropped 6; count of bases not matched to a gene: 5. CDR1 is SGHDT and CDR2 is YYEEEE in the germline V gene. The CDR3 loop spans 15 amino acids. The CDR3 DNA reads TGTGCCAGCAGCTTGGCGGCTAGCGGGTTCAATGAGCAGTTCTTC. Translated, it gives CASSLAASGFNEQFF. Looking up the rest from reference TRBV5-6 and TRBJ2-1 gives the full variable domain: DAGVTQSPTHLIKTRGQQVTLRCSPKSGHDTVSWYQQALGQGPQFIFQYYEEEERQRGNFPDRFSGHQFPNYSSELNVNALLLGDSALYLCASSLAASGFNEQFFGPGTRLTVL.